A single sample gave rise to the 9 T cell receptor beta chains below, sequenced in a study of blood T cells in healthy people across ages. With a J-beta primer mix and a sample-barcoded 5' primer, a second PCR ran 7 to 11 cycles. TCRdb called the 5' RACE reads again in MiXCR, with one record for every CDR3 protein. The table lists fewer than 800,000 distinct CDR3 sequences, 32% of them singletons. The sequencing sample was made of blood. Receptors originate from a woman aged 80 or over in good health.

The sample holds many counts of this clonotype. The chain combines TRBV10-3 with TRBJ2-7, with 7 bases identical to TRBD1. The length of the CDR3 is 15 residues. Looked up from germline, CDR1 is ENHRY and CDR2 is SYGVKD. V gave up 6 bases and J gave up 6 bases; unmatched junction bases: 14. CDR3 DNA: TGTGCCATCAGCTGGGACAGAGGGCCCCTTAGCGAGCAGTACTTC. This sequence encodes CAISWDRGPLSEQYF.

CDR3 in DNA: TGTGCCAGCAGCTTTCATCGTGGCCAAAATCAGCCCCAGCATTTT. It translates to CASSFHRGQNQPQHF. The rearrangement links TRBV2 to TRBJ1-5, with D unresolved. Germline-derived CDR1 and CDR2 are SNHLY and FYNNEI. Trimming stripped 6 bases from V and 4 bases from J, with 16 bases between. The CDR3 has 15 residues.

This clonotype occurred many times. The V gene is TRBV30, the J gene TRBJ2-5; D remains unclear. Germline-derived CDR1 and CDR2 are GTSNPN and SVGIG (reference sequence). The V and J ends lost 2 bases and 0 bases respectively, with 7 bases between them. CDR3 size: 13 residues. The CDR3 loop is CAWSKSYQETQYF. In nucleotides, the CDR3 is TGTGCCTGGAGTAAGAGCTACCAAGAGACCCAGTACTTC.

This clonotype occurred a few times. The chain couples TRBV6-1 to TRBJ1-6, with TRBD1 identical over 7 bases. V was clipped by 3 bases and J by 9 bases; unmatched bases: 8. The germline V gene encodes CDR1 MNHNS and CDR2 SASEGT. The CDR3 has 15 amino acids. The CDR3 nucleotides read TGTGCCAGCAGTGATTTGAGGGGGCGAGGTTCACCCCTCCACTTT. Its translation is CASSDLRGRGSPLHF.

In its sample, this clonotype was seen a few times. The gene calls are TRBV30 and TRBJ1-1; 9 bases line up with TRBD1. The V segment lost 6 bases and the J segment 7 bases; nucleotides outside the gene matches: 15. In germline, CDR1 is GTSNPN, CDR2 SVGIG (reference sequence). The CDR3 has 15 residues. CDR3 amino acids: CACHLTGTGSYEAFF. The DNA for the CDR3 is TGTGCCTGCCACCTCACCGGGACAGGGAGTTATGAAGCTTTCTTT. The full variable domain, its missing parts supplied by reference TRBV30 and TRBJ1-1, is SQTIHQWPATLVQPVGSPLSLECTVEGTSNPNLYWYRQAAGRGLQLLFYSVGIGQISSEVPQNLSASRPQDRQFILSSKKLLLSDSGFYLCACHLTGTGSYEAFFGQGTRLTVV.

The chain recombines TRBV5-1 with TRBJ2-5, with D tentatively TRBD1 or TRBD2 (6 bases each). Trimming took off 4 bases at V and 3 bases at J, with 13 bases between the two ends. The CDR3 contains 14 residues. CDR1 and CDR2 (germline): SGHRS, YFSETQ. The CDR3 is CASSRGTREETQYF. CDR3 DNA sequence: TGCGCCAGCAGCAGGGGGACTCGCGAAGAGACCCAGTACTTC. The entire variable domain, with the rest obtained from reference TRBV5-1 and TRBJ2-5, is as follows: KAGVTQTPRYLIKTRGQQVTLSCSPISGHRSVSWYQQTPGQGLQFLFEYFSETQRNKGNFPGRFSGRQFSNSRSEMNVSTLELGDSALYLCASSRGTREETQYFGPGTRLLVL.

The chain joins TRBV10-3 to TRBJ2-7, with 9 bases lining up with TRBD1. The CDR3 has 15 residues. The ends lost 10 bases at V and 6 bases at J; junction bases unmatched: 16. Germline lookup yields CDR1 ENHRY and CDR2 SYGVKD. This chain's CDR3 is CASGWPGTGRFEQYF. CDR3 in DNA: TGTGCCAGCGGCTGGCCCGGGACAGGGCGGTTCGAGCAGTACTTC.

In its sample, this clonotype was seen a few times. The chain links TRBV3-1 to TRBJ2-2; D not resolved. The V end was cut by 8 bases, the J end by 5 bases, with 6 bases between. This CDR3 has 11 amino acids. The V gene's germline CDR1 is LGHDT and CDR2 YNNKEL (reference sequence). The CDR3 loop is CASGATGELFF. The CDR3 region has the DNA TGTGCCAGCGGTGCGACCGGGGAGCTGTTTTTT.

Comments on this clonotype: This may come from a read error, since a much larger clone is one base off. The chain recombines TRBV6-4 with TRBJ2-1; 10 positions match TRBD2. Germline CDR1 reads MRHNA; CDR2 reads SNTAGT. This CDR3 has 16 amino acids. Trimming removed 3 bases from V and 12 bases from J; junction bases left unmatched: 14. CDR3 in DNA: TGTGCCAGCAGTGATCAACCGGGACTAGCGTCGGGTGGGCAGTTCTTC. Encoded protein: CASSDQPGLASGGQFF.